This TCR beta chain was observed in a study of shared clonotypes between healthy human individuals. This CDR3 region has 18 residues. CD45RO negativity and positive selection for CCR7 defined naive CD8 cells, a population that excluded terminally differentiated effector memory CD45RA+ cells. Assay: immunoSEQ multiplex PCR; the TCRdb copy retains only in-frame clones and omits some. The data contain under 1 million clones, around 93% of them seen just once; the ten biggest clones take up less than 25%. The sequencing sample was made of naive CD8+ T cells sorted from blood. The sequence was collected from a man aged 25 to 40 in good health. The chain has TRBV21-1 and TRBJ2-2; the table gives TRBD2 as D, unverified against the DNA. TRBV21-1 is termed a pseudogene. The CDR3 protein is CASTMARGDNKNTGELFF. The CDR3 DNA sequence: TGTGCCAGCACGATGGCCCGGGGGGACAACAAGAACACCGGGGAGCTGTTTTTT.